These T cell receptor beta chains were read from a single sample in a study of blood T cell repertoires in COVID-19. The method was immunoSEQ multiplex PCR; TCRdb's version includes in-frame clones alone and lacks a portion of them. This sample has 150,000 to 200,000 clones, with 86% found just once. Material: peripheral blood. These receptors came from a woman of 80 years or more in a cohort sampled during active or convalescent COVID-19. The CDR3 runs from the conserved cysteine through the conserved F or W. Fields, in order: D gene, V gene, J gene, clone size, CDR3 protein, CDR3 DNA. The D gene is left open where the match is weak. Size is omitted from some rows. Given values are once, few, many or a class for expanded clones.

d_call: .; v_call: TRBV3-1/TRBV3-2; j_call: TRBJ2-5; clone_size: .; cdr3_aa: CASSQDPPGNFQETQYF; cdr3_nt: TGTGCCAGCAGCCAAGATCCCCCCGGGAATTTTCAAGAGACCCAGTACTTC
d_call: TRBD1; v_call: TRBV20-1; j_call: TRBJ1-5; clone_size: .; cdr3_aa: CSASLGTGNNQPQHF; cdr3_nt: TGCAGTGCTAGTCTTGGGACAGGTAACAATCAGCCCCAGCATTTT
d_call: TRBD2; v_call: TRBV7-2; j_call: TRBJ2-7; clone_size: .; cdr3_aa: CASSSRLLAGLSYEQYF; cdr3_nt: TGTGCCAGCAGCTCGAGGCTACTAGCGGGCCTCTCCTACGAGCAGTACTTC
d_call: TRBD1; v_call: TRBV11-3; j_call: TRBJ1-4; clone_size: .; cdr3_aa: CASSTGTGVSEKLFF; cdr3_nt: TGTGCCAGCAGCACCGGGACAGGGGTTAGTGAAAAACTGTTTTTT
d_call: TRBD2; v_call: TRBV7-8; j_call: TRBJ2-2; clone_size: .; cdr3_aa: CASSPGLAIGELFF; cdr3_nt: TGTGCCAGCAGCCCGGGACTAGCAATCGGGGAGCTGTTTTTT
d_call: .; v_call: TRBV12-3/TRBV12-4; j_call: TRBJ1-1; clone_size: .; cdr3_aa: CASSLGRNTEAFF; cdr3_nt: TGTGCCAGCAGTTTAGGTCGGAACACTGAAGCTTTCTTT
d_call: .; v_call: TRBV2; j_call: TRBJ1-5; clone_size: once; cdr3_aa: CASKLGDWGVNQPQHF; cdr3_nt: TGTGCCAGCAAGTTGGGGGATTGGGGGGTCAATCAGCCCCAGCATTTT
d_call: TRBD1; v_call: TRBV28; j_call: TRBJ2-3; clone_size: .; cdr3_aa: CASTPPGVQGGWTDTQYF; cdr3_nt: TGTGCCAGCACCCCCCCAGGCGTACAGGGGGGTTGGACAGATACGCAGTATTTT
d_call: .; v_call: TRBV9; j_call: TRBJ1-4; clone_size: .; cdr3_aa: CASSETQGREKLFF; cdr3_nt: TGTGCCAGCAGCGAGACTCAGGGAAGGGAAAAACTGTTTTTT
d_call: .; v_call: TRBV4-1; j_call: TRBJ1-4; clone_size: .; cdr3_aa: CASRGGRSNEKLFF; cdr3_nt: TGCGCCAGCAGGGGGGGGAGGTCTAATGAAAAACTGTTTTTT
d_call: TRBD1; v_call: TRBV6-5; j_call: TRBJ1-2; clone_size: .; cdr3_aa: CASQGQGSNYGYTF; cdr3_nt: TGTGCCAGCCAAGGACAGGGTTCTAACTATGGCTACACCTTC
d_call: TRBD2; v_call: TRBV6-4; j_call: TRBJ2-1; clone_size: few; cdr3_aa: CASSESPSGSGNEQFF; cdr3_nt: TGTGCCAGCAGTGAATCACCTAGCGGGAGTGGGAATGAGCAGTTCTTC
d_call: TRBD2; v_call: TRBV25-1; j_call: TRBJ2-3; clone_size: .; cdr3_aa: CASSYTSEVTDTQYF; cdr3_nt: TGTGCCAGCAGTTACACTAGCGAAGTCACAGATACGCAGTATTTT
d_call: .; v_call: TRBV28; j_call: TRBJ2-5; clone_size: .; cdr3_aa: CASSLISSRGRETQYF; cdr3_nt: TGTGCCAGCAGTTTAATAAGTTCCAGGGGACGGGAGACCCAGTACTTC
d_call: TRBD1; v_call: TRBV15; j_call: TRBJ1-1; clone_size: .; cdr3_aa: CATSNGQGRVAFF; cdr3_nt: TGTGCCACCAGCAACGGACAGGGCCGGGTGGCTTTCTTT
d_call: .; v_call: TRBV7-9; j_call: TRBJ1-5; clone_size: few; cdr3_aa: CASSLQTGSQPQHF; cdr3_nt: TGTGCCAGCAGCTTACAAACAGGGAGTCAGCCCCAGCATTTT
d_call: .; v_call: TRBV2; j_call: TRBJ2-3; clone_size: .; cdr3_aa: CASSSRPARDTQYF; cdr3_nt: TGTGCCAGCAGTTCCCGCCCCGCCAGGGATACGCAGTATTTT
d_call: TRBD1; v_call: TRBV4-3; j_call: TRBJ2-3; clone_size: .; cdr3_aa: CASSPGQSTDTQYF; cdr3_nt: TGCGCCAGCAGCCCGGGACAGAGCACAGATACGCAGTATTTT
d_call: .; v_call: TRBV3-1/TRBV3-2; j_call: TRBJ2-1; clone_size: once; cdr3_aa: CASSQNGQSYNEQFF; cdr3_nt: TGTGCCAGCAGCCAAAATGGCCAGTCCTACAATGAGCAGTTCTTC
d_call: TRBD1; v_call: TRBV24-1; j_call: TRBJ1-2; clone_size: .; cdr3_aa: CATSDPRQGRYGYTF; cdr3_nt: TGTGCCACCAGTGACCCCAGACAGGGCCGCTATGGCTACACCTTC
d_call: TRBD1; v_call: TRBV7-9; j_call: TRBJ1-1; clone_size: .; cdr3_aa: CASSLEGASRREAFF; cdr3_nt: TGTGCCAGCAGCTTAGAGGGGGCTTCCCGCCGAGAAGCTTTCTTT
d_call: TRBD1; v_call: TRBV6-1; j_call: TRBJ1-1; clone_size: .; cdr3_aa: CASSEDGTGAEAFF; cdr3_nt: TGTGCCAGCAGTGAAGATGGGACAGGGGCTGAAGCTTTCTTT
d_call: TRBD1; v_call: TRBV28; j_call: TRBJ2-2; clone_size: once; cdr3_aa: CASSSSGTENTGELFF; cdr3_nt: TGTGCCAGCAGTTCGTCCGGGACAGAAAACACCGGGGAGCTGTTTTTT
d_call: TRBD1; v_call: TRBV19; j_call: TRBJ1-6; clone_size: .; cdr3_aa: CASSRGRNSPLHF; cdr3_nt: TGTGCCAGTAGCAGGGGGCGTAATTCACCCCTCCACTTT
d_call: .; v_call: TRBV27; j_call: TRBJ2-7; clone_size: .; cdr3_aa: CASSLGASTKEQYF; cdr3_nt: TGTGCCAGCAGTTTAGGGGCGTCTACGAAGGAGCAGTACTTC
d_call: .; v_call: TRBV19; j_call: TRBJ2-7; clone_size: .; cdr3_aa: CASSIQDRSYEQYF; cdr3_nt: TGTGCCAGTAGTATACAGGATCGTTCCTACGAGCAGTACTTC
d_call: TRBD2; v_call: TRBV3-1/TRBV3-2; j_call: TRBJ2-1; clone_size: .; cdr3_aa: CASSQLAGGINEQFF; cdr3_nt: TGTGCCAGCAGCCAACTAGCGGGGGGTATAAATGAGCAGTTCTTC
d_call: .; v_call: TRBV6-1; j_call: TRBJ2-2; clone_size: .; cdr3_aa: CASSGTPLRRLTGELFF; cdr3_nt: TGTGCCAGCAGTGGAACACCACTGCGGAGACTGACCGGGGAGCTGTTTTTT
d_call: .; v_call: TRBV5-6; j_call: TRBJ1-4; clone_size: .; cdr3_aa: CASTTRGLEKLFF; cdr3_nt: TGTGCCAGCACCACCCGGGGGTTAGAAAAACTGTTTTTT
d_call: TRBD1; v_call: TRBV19; j_call: TRBJ2-3; clone_size: .; cdr3_aa: CASSIMGTGDTDTQYF; cdr3_nt: TGTGCCAGTAGTATAATGGGGACAGGGGACACAGATACGCAGTATTTT
d_call: .; v_call: TRBV4-3; j_call: TRBJ1-3; clone_size: .; cdr3_aa: CASSQEGERGNTIYF; cdr3_nt: TGCGCCAGCAGCCAAGAAGGCGAGCGGGGAAACACCATATATTTT